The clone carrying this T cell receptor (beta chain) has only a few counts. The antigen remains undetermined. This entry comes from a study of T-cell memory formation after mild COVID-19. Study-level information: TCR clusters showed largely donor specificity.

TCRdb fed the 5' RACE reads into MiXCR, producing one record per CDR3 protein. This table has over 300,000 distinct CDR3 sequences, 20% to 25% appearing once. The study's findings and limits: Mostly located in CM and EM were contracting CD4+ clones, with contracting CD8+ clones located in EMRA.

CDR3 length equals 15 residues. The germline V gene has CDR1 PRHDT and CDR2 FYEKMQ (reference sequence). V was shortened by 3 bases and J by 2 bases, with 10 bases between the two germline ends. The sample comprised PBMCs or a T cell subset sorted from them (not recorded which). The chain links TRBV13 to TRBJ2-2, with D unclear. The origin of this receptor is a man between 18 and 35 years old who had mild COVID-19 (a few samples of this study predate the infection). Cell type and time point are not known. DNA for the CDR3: TGTGCCAGCAGCTTCGCCCTTGACAACACCGGGGAGCTGTTTTTT. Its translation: CASSFALDNTGELFF.